This T cell receptor (beta chain) was sequenced for a study of shared clonotypes between healthy human individuals. Turning to the study itself: Plates per donor: three CD4 naive, three CD4 memory, two CD8 naive, one CD8 memory. General study findings and limits: Non-shared clonotypes displayed generation probabilities falling below those of clonotypes present in all four donors. Tissues were not sampled, only blood, and their repertoires likely differ.

Each subset's genomic DNA was shared equally among a number of immunoSEQ plates. TCRdb's table, derived via immunoSEQ multiplex PCR, lists solely in-frame clones and lacks some. The sample holds under 300,000 clones; 65% to 70% are singletons and the top ten take 8.5% to 14%. As to this clone: Its antigen is not known.

CDR1 and CDR2 (germline): SSHAT, FNYEAQ (reference sequence). Losses at the gene ends were 2 bases for V and 6 bases for J; bases not matched to a gene: 9. There are 16 residues in the CDR3. This clonotype was obtained from a man in his thirties or forties in good health. The J gene is TRBJ2-1, the V gene TRBV7-7, with 8 bases fitting TRBD2. Source material: memory CD4+ T cells sorted from blood. Sample subset: CD45RA-negative fraction. The DNA for the CDR3 is TGTGCCAGCAGCTTACTCTCAGCGGGGGCAGGCAATGAGCAGTTCTTC. This sequence encodes CASSLLSAGAGNEQFF. Supplemented by reference TRBV7-7 and TRBJ2-1, the full variable domain reads GAGVSQSPRYKVTKRGQDVTLRCDPISSHATLYWYQQALGQGPEFLTYFNYEAQPDKSGLPSDRFSAERPEGSISTLTIQRTEQRDSAMYRCASSLLSAGAGNEQFFGPGTRLTVL.